This passage covers 21 T cell receptor beta chains from one sample sequenced in a study of shared T cell receptors in the human thymus. Measured with immunoSEQ multiplex PCR; TCRdb has only the in-frame clones, and not every one. The sample contains 65,000 to 70,000 clones, 90% to 95% of which appear only once. Sample: thymocytes. All receptors come from a human donor.

The genes are TRBV7-2 and TRBJ2-7, with D tentatively TRBD2 (6 bases). The germline CDR1 and CDR2 sequences are SGHTA and FQGNSA. CDR3 size: 14 residues. V lost 5 bases, J lost 1 base, and 12 bases lay in between. The CDR3 DNA sequence: TGTGCCAGCAGCCCGGCCCGGGGGTCCTACGAGCAGTACTTC. Protein sequence: CASSPARGSYEQYF.

J is TRBJ1-3 and V is TRBV7-2; D perhaps matches TRBD1 (6 bases). The CDR3 consists of 19 residues. Germline CDR1 reads SGHTA; CDR2 reads FQGNSA. V was trimmed by 6 bases and J by 4 bases, leaving 28 bases between them. DNA for the CDR3: TGTGCCAGCAGGGTCGGCGAGCCTCCAAAACAGGGTCCAGGAAACACCATATATTTT. Protein: CASRVGEPPKQGPGNTIYF.

The chain links TRBV7-3 to TRBJ2-7; 7 positions agree with TRBD1. Germline V gene data show CDR1 as SGHTA and CDR2 as FQGTGA. Losses at the gene ends were 4 bases for V and 2 bases for J; bases not matched to a gene: 17. The CDR3 extends over 18 amino acids. The CDR3 spells CASSSGRPGTVKTYEQYF. The CDR3, as DNA: TGTGCCAGCAGCTCAGGAAGACCCGGGACAGTTAAAACCTACGAGCAGTACTTC.

The chain joins TRBV25-1 to TRBJ2-1; 8 bases align to TRBD2. Germline V lookup: CDR1 MGHDK, CDR2 SYGVNS. CDR3 length equals 14 residues. V was pared by 6 bases and J by 2 bases, with 3 bases of the junction left unmatched. CDR3 residues: CASRTSEAYNEQFF. CDR3 bases: TGTGCCAGCAGGACTAGCGAGGCCTACAATGAGCAGTTCTTC. Variable domain in full (rest from reference TRBV25-1 and TRBJ2-1): EADIYQTPRYLVIGTGKKITLECSQTMGHDKMYWYQQDPGMELHLIHYSYGVNSTEKGDLSSESTVSRIRTEHFPLTLESARPSHTSQYLCASRTSEAYNEQFFGPGTRLTVL.

CDR3 coding DNA: TGTGCCAGCAGTTGGAGAACTAGCGGCGGTCTCTACGAGCAGTACTTC. It codes for CASSWRTSGGLYEQYF. This chain connects TRBV5-5 to TRBJ2-7; 8 bases match TRBD2. The V segment lost 5 bases and the J segment 3 bases; nucleotides outside the gene matches: 13. This CDR3 is built from 16 residues. Looked up from germline, CDR1 is SGHKS and CDR2 is YYEKEE (reference sequence).

The gene calls are TRBV7-2 and TRBJ2-7; possibly TRBD1 for D (6 bases). V lost 2 bases and J 5 bases, leaving 10 bases between the germline ends. The germline V gene has CDR1 SGHTA and CDR2 FQGNSA. The CDR3 consists of 13 residues. In DNA, the CDR3 is TGTGCCAGCAGCTTAAGGGGGTACGACGAGCAGTACTTC. Translating gives CASSLRGYDEQYF.

The genes are TRBV15 and TRBJ1-1; 8 nucleotides line up with TRBD1. V lost 2 bases and J lost 4; bases outside the gene matches: 9. Germline V CDR1 and CDR2: LNHNV, YYDKDF (reference sequence). This CDR3 spans 16 amino acids. The CDR3 sequence is CATSRRDRGRVTEAFF. DNA for the CDR3: TGTGCCACCAGCAGACGAGACAGGGGTCGGGTCACTGAAGCTTTCTTT.

The chain uses TRBV11-2 and TRBJ2-3; D call uncertain. CDR1 is SGHAT and CDR2 is FQNNGV in the germline V gene. The CDR3 length is 18 residues. Trimming removed 0 bases at V and 4 bases at J, with 20 bases between. Here the CDR3 DNA reads TGTGCCAGCAGCTTAGATGTAAGAGACCCCCCGAGAGCAGATACGCAGTATTTT. As protein: CASSLDVRDPPRADTQYF.

The gene calls are TRBV9 and TRBJ2-3; 12 bases map to TRBD2. The junction had 7 bases not matched to a gene; V was cut back by 1 base and J by 4 bases. Germline loops: CDR1 SGDLS, CDR2 YYNGEE. The CDR3 extends over 17 amino acids. The CDR3 DNA follows: TGTGCCAGCAGCGTAAGGCTAGCGGGGGGGCCTGCAGATACGCAGTATTTT. Its protein is CASSVRLAGGPADTQYF.

This chain joins TRBV4-3 and TRBJ1-1; D gene uncertain. Germline CDR1 and CDR2: LGHNA and YSLEER. Deletions cut 1 base from V and 5 bases from J, with 11 bases between. There are 14 residues in the CDR3. The CDR3 loop reads CASSQVVGLTEAFF. The CDR3 DNA sequence: TGCGCCAGCAGCCAAGTAGTGGGGTTAACTGAAGCTTTCTTT.

This chain links TRBV5-4 with TRBJ1-2, with TRBD1 matching over 8 bases. Unmatched junction bases numbered 16, after V lost 4 bases and J lost 5 bases. Germline V gene data show CDR1 as SGHNT and CDR2 as YYREEE (reference sequence). This CDR3 contains 17 residues. CDR3 DNA sequence: TGTGCCAGCAGCACCGGACAGGGTGGGGCCCTTGGATATGGCTACACCTTC. Residues: CASSTGQGGALGYGYTF. The full variable domain, its missing parts supplied by reference TRBV5-4 and TRBJ1-2, is ETGVTQSPTHLIKTRGQQVTLRCSSQSGHNTVSWYQQALGQGPQFIFQYYREEENGRGNFPPRFSGLQFPNYSSELNVNALELDDSALYLCASSTGQGGALGYGYTFGSGTRLTVV.

The chain has TRBV18 and TRBJ2-5; unclear D gene. Germline V gene data show CDR1 as KGHSH and CDR2 as LQKENI. This CDR3 is 14 amino acids long. V shed 3 bases and J shed 2 bases, with 10 bases lying between them. The CDR3 region is CASSPPGLQETQYF. CDR3 DNA: TGTGCCAGCTCACCCCCGGGTCTGCAAGAGACCCAGTACTTC. Drawing the rest from reference TRBV18 and TRBJ2-5, the complete variable domain is NAGVMQNPRHLVRRRGQEARLRCSPMKGHSHVYWYRQLPEEGLKFMVYLQKENIIDESGMPKERFSAEFPKEGPSILRIQQVVRGDSAAYFCASSPPGLQETQYFGPGTRLLVL.

J is TRBJ2-1 and V is TRBV9; TRBD2 matches 7 bases. The CDR3 is made up of 15 amino acids. CDR1 and CDR2 (germline): SGDLS, YYNGEE. V gave up 0 bases and J gave up 10 bases; unmatched junction bases: 10. The CDR3 spells CASSVGSSGLDEQFF. For the CDR3, the DNA is TGTGCCAGCAGCGTAGGATCTAGCGGCCTTGACGAGCAGTTCTTC.

This clone appeared a single time. Written as DNA, the CDR3 is TGTGCCAGCAGTGAAATCCGAATGGGGCCGTATACAGGGCTACCACGCTATGGCTACACCTTC. Translating gives CASSEIRMGPYTGLPRYGYTF. V gene TRBV2 combines with J gene TRBJ1-2, with D possibly being TRBD1 (6 bases). Germline V gene sequence: CDR1 SNHLY, CDR2 FYNNEI. CDR3 length: 21 amino acids. Trimming took off 2 bases at V and 4 bases at J, with 32 bases between the two ends.

CDR3: CASSGATDTQYF. The CDR3 DNA reads TGTGCCAGCAGCGGGGCTACAGATACGCAGTATTTT. This chain connects TRBV27 to TRBJ2-3; possibly TRBD1 or TRBD2 for D (5 bases each). Germline loops: CDR1 MNHEY, CDR2 SMNVEV (reference sequence). This CDR3 is built from 12 residues. Trimming removed 6 bases from V and 3 bases from J, with 7 bases in between.

This chain connects TRBV7-6 to TRBJ2-5; the match to TRBD2 covers 7 bases. This CDR3 contains 16 residues. Germline CDR1 reads SGHVS; CDR2 reads FNYEAQ. After removal of 1 base from V and 0 bases from J, the junction contained 5 bases not matched to a gene. DNA of the CDR3: TGTGCCAGCAGCTTAGTAACAGCGGGGCACCAAGAGACCCAGTACTTC. Amino acid sequence: CASSLVTAGHQETQYF. The whole variable domain, remainder taken from reference TRBV7-6 and TRBJ2-5, is GAGVSQSPRYKVTKRGQDVALRCDPISGHVSLYWYRQALGQGPEFLTYFNYEAQQDKSGLPNDRFSAERPEGSISTLTIQRTEQRDSAMYRCASSLVTAGHQETQYFGPGTRLLVL.

V gene TRBV9 combines with J gene TRBJ2-1, with D tentatively TRBD1 or TRBD2 (6 bases each). Looked up from germline, CDR1 is SGDLS and CDR2 is YYNGEE. Trimming left V 0 bases short and J 4 bases short, with 17 bases between. CDR3 size: 17 residues. Here the CDR3 reads CASSVASGDTLYNEQFF. The CDR3 DNA reads TGTGCCAGCAGCGTAGCTTCGGGGGACACTCTATACAATGAGCAGTTCTTC.

This clone was seen only once. The gene calls are TRBV7-3 and TRBJ1-6, with D hard to call. This CDR3 contains 18 residues. The germline V and J ends were trimmed by 1 base and 6 bases, with 19 bases remaining between them. Germline V gene lookup returns CDR1 SGHTA and CDR2 FQGTGA. CDR3 loop: CASSLMPHRAYVNSPLHF. CDR3 nucleotides: TGTGCCAGCAGCTTAATGCCCCACCGGGCATACGTTAATTCACCCCTCCACTTT.

This chain joins TRBV9 and TRBJ2-3, with a tentative D call TRBD1 (6 bases). V gave up 1 base and J gave up 6 bases, with 12 bases separating them. Germline V gene sequence: CDR1 SGDLS, CDR2 YYNGEE. CDR3 length: 14 amino acids. The CDR3 loop is CASSVSGVSDTQYF. The CDR3 coding sequence is TGTGCCAGCAGCGTATCAGGGGTGTCGGATACGCAGTATTTT.

The rearrangement uses TRBV7-4 and TRBJ1-1; unclear D gene. This CDR3 comprises 14 residues. The germline CDR1 and CDR2 sequences are SGHVT and SQSDAQ. With 3 bases removed from V and 1 base from J, the gap between germline ends came to 9 bases. The CDR3 loop reads CASSFRPRNTEAFF. CDR3 nucleotides: TGTGCCAGCAGCTTTAGACCGAGGAACACTGAAGCTTTCTTT.

V usage is TRBV14 and J usage is TRBJ1-1; D possibly corresponds to TRBD1 (6 bases). This CDR3 region has 18 residues. V lost 1 base to trimming and J lost 3 bases, with 21 bases between them. Germline V gene sequence: CDR1 SGHDN, CDR2 FVKESK. The CDR3 coding sequence is TGTGCCAGCAGCCAAGGGATAACAGGGTGGTTATTGCACACTGAAGCTTTCTTT. This encodes CASSQGITGWLLHTEAFF.